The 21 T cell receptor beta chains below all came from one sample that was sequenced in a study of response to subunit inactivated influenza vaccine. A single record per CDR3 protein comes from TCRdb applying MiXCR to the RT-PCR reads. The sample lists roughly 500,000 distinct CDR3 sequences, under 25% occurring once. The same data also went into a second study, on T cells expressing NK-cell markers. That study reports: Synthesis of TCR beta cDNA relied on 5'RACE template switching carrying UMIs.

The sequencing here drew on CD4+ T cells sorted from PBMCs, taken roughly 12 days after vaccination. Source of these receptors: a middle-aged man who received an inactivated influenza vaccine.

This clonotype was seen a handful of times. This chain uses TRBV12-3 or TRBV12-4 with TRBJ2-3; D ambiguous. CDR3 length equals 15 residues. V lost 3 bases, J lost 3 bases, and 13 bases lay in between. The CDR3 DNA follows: TGTGCCAGCAGTTTGGTTTGGAAAGGTACAGATACGCAGTATTTT. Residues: CASSLVWKGTDTQYF.

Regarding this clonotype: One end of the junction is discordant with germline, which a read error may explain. CDR3 in DNA: TGTGCCAGCAGTTTAGGGGACCTCTACGATCAGTACTTC. Protein product: CASSLGDLYDQYF. The chain recombines TRBV12-3 or TRBV12-4 with TRBJ2-7; D is possibly TRBD1 or TRBD2 (5 bases each). There are 13 residues in the CDR3.

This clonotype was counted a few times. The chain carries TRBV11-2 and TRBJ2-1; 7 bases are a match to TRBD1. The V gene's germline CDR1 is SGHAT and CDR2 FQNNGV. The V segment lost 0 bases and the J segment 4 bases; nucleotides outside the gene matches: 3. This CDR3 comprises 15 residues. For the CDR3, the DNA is TGTGCCAGCAGCTTAGAGGGACAGAGATACAATGAGCAGTTCTTC. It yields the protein CASSLEGQRYNEQFF.

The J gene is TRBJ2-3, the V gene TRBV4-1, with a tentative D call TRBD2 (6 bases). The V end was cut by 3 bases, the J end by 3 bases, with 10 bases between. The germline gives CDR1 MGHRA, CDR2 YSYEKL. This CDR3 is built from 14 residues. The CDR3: CASSQALATDTQYF. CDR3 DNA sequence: TGCGCCAGCAGCCAGGCTCTAGCGACAGATACGCAGTATTTT.

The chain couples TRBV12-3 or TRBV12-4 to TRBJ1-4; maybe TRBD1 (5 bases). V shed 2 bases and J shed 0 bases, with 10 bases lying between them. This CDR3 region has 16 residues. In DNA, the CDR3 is TGTGCCAGCAGTTTATCGGGACGCCCAACTAATGAAAAACTGTTTTTT. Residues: CASSLSGRPTNEKLFF.

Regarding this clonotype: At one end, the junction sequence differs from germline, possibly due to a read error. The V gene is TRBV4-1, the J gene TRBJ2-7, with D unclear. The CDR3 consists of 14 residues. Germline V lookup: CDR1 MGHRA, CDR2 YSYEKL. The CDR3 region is CASSQVPRGESLLF. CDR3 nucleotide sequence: TGCGCCAGCAGCCAAGTCCCGAGAGGAGAATCCCTCTTATTC.

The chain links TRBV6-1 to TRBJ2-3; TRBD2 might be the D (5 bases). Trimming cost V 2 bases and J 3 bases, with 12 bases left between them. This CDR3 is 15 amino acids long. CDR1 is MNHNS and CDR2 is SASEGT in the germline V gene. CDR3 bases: TGTGCCAGCAGTGAACGGGTTCGGGGAACAGATACGCAGTATTTT. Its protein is CASSERVRGTDTQYF.

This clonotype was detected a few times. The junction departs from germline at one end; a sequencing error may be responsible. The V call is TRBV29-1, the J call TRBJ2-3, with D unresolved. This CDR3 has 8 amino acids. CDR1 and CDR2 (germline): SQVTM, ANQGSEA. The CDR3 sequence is CSIDQQYF. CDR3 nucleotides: TGCAGCATTGACCAGCAGTATTTT.

CDR3 sequence reads: CASSLGGGLYNEQFF. Here the CDR3 DNA reads TGTGCCAGCAGCTTGGGCGGGGGGTTATACAATGAGCAGTTCTTC. This chain uses TRBV5-5 with TRBJ2-1; 8 bases match TRBD2. The CDR3 runs to 15 residues. Germline trimming cut 0 bases from V and 4 bases from J; bases unmatched to any gene: 3. Looked up from germline, CDR1 is SGHKS and CDR2 is YYEKEE (reference sequence).

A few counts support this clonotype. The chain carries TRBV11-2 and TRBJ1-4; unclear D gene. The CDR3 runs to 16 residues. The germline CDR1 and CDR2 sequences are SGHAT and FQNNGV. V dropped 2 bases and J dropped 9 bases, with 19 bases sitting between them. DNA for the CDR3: TGTGCCAGCAGCTTATTAGGCAGCCAGAAAGTGAAAAAACTGTTTTTT. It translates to CASSLLGSQKVKKLFF.

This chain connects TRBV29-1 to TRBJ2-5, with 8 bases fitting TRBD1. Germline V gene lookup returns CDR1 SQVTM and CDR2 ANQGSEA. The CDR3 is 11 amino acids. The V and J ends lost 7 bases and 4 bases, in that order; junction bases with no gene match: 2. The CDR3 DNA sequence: TGCAGCGGACAGGGGAGAGAGACCCAGTACTTC. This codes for CSGQGRETQYF.

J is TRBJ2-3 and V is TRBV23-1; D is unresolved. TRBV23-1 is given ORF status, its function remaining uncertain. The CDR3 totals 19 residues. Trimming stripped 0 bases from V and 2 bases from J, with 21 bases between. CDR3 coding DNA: TGCGCCAGCAGTCAATCGAAGTCCCCGCCTATTGCGTCCACAGATACGCAGTATTTT. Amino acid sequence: CASSQSKSPPIASTDTQYF.

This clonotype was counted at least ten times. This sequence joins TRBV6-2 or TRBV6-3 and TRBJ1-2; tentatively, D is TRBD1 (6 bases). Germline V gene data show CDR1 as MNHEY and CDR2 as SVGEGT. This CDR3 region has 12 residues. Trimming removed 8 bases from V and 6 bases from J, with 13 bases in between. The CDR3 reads CASSDRTDGYTF. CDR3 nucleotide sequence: TGTGCCAGCTCTGACAGGACCGATGGCTACACCTTC.

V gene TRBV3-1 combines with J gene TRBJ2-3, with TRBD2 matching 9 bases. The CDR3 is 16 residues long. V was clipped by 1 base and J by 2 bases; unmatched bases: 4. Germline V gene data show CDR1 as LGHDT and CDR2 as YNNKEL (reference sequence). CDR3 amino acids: CASSQGLAVNTDTQYF. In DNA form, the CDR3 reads TGTGCCAGCAGCCAAGGACTAGCGGTCAACACAGATACGCAGTATTTT.

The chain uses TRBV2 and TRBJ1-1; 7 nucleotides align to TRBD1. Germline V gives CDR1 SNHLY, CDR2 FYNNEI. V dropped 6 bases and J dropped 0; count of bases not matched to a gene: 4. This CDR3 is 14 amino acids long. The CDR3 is CASRPDRMNTEAFF. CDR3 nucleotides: TGTGCCAGCAGACCGGACAGGATGAACACTGAAGCTTTCTTT.

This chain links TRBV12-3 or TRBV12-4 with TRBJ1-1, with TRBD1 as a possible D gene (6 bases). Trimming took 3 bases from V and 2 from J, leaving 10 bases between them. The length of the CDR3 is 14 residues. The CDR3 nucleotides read TGTGCCAGCAGTTTCTCAGGGGCAAACACTGAAGCTTTCTTT. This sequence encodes CASSFSGANTEAFF.

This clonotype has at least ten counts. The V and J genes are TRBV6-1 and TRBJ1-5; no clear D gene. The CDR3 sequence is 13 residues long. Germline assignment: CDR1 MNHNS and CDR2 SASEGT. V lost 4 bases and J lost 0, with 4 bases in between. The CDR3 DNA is TGTGCCAGCAGTGCAGGTAGCAATCAGCCCCAGCATTTT. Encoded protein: CASSAGSNQPQHF.

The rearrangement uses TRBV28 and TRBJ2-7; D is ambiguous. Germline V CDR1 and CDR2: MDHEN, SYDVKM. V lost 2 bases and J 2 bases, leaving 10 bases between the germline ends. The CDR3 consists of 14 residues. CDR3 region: CASSLVAHPYEQYF. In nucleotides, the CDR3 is TGTGCCAGCAGTTTAGTGGCCCATCCCTACGAGCAGTACTTC.

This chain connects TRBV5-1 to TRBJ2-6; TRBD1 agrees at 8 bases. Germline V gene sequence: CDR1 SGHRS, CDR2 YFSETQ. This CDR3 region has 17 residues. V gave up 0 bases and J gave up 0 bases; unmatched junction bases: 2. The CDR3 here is CASSLETGDSGANVLTF. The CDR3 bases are TGCGCCAGCAGCTTGGAGACAGGGGACTCTGGGGCCAACGTCCTGACTTTC.

CDR3 residues: CASSQGSRRSPTDTQYF. The CDR3 coding sequence is TGCGCCAGCAGCCAAGGGTCTAGGCGGAGCCCCACAGATACGCAGTATTTT. J is TRBJ2-3 and V is TRBV4-3; D not resolved. In germline, CDR1 is LGHNA, CDR2 YSLEER. This CDR3 comprises 17 residues. V dropped 1 base and J dropped 2 bases, with 16 bases sitting between them.

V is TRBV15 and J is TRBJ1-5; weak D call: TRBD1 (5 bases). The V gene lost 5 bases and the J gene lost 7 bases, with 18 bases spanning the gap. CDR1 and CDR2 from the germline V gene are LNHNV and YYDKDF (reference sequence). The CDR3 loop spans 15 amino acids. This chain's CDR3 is CATSDRDGAWQPQHF. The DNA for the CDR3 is TGTGCCACCAGCGACCGGGACGGCGCTTGGCAGCCCCAGCATTTT.